This record concerns one T cell receptor beta chain sequence. Its antigen is unidentified. The data were obtained in a study of Tregs in tolerant kidney transplant recipients. Looking at the study overall: The nonmyeloablative bone marrow transplants came from related graft donors, with transient mixed chimerism.

Unstimulated Tregs (CD4+CD25+CD127-) and CD4+CD25- non-Tregs were sorted from PBMCs. Regarding the study as a whole: No direct test of biological reproducibility was done here.

There are 15 residues in the CDR3. Germline CDR1 reads SGDLS; CDR2 reads YYNGEE. Losses at the gene ends were 2 bases for V and 3 bases for J; bases not matched to a gene: 2. TCRdb's table, derived via immunoSEQ multiplex PCR, lists solely in-frame clones and lacks some. The table includes 100,000 to 120,000 clones, 90% detected once. The sequence was collected from a human donor who received a combined kidney and bone marrow transplant. This chain joins TRBV9 and TRBJ2-3; the match to TRBD2 covers 11 bases. The source material was CD4+ T cells from blood, sampled before the transplant. The CDR3 region is CASSVGLADTDTQYF. CDR3 in DNA: TGTGCCAGCAGCGTGGGACTAGCGGATACAGATACGCAGTATTTT.